The 9 T cell receptor beta chains listed next were all sequenced from one sample in a study of T cells of healthy individuals. Each CDR3 protein is one row after TCRdb ran MiXCR on the 5' RACE reads. The sample shows 65,000 to 95,000 distinct CDR3 sequences, about 5.5% of them seen only once. The receptor set was obtained from a female donor in good health.

The rearrangement links TRBV6-2 or TRBV6-3 to TRBJ2-7; the match to TRBD1 covers 9 bases. V gave up 6 bases and J gave up 6 bases; unmatched junction bases: 3. The germline CDR1 and CDR2 sequences are MNHEY and SVGEGT. The CDR3 runs 12 residues. CDR3 DNA: TGTGCCAGCAGCAACAGGGGGCTCGAGCAGTACTTC. It translates to CASSNRGLEQYF.

The V and J genes are TRBV11-2 and TRBJ2-3; D not resolved. Germline loops: CDR1 SGHAT, CDR2 FQNNGV. The CDR3 has 12 amino acids. Trimming left V 6 bases short and J 3 bases short, with 7 bases between. CDR3 sequence reads: CASRGLTDTQYF. DNA for the CDR3: TGTGCCAGCAGAGGCCTGACAGATACGCAGTATTTT. Looking up the rest from reference TRBV11-2 and TRBJ2-3 gives the full variable domain: EAGVAQSPRYKIIEKRQSVAFWCNPISGHATLYWYQQILGQGPKLLIQFQNNGVVDDSQLPKDRFSAERLKGVDSTLKIQPAKLEDSAVYLCASRGLTDTQYFGPGTRLTVL.

This sequence joins TRBV18 and TRBJ1-5; 7 positions match TRBD1. The CDR3 runs to 15 residues. V trimming: 3 bases; J trimming: 3 bases; junction bases outside the gene matches: 5. The germline gives CDR1 KGHSH, CDR2 LQKENI. The CDR3 here is CASSPGTATNQPQHF. CDR3 DNA sequence: TGTGCCAGCTCACCCGGGACAGCAACCAATCAGCCCCAGCATTTT.

This clonotype was seen many times. J is TRBJ2-3 and V is TRBV28; 8 bases are shared with TRBD2. CDR1 is MDHEN and CDR2 is SYDVKM in the germline V gene. V dropped 7 bases and J dropped 6; count of bases not matched to a gene: 21. This CDR3 comprises 18 residues. CDR3 in DNA: TGTGCCAGCACTCCCCAGGGGAGCGGGAGAGCCGGTCTCGATACGCAGTATTTT. It is translated as CASTPQGSGRAGLDTQYF.

This clonotype was seen repeatedly, ten times or more. This chain connects TRBV11-2 to TRBJ2-3; TRBD2 aligns across 10 bases. Germline V gene data show CDR1 as SGHAT and CDR2 as FQNNGV. With V trimmed by 5 bases and J by 2 bases, 7 bases remained unmatched. This CDR3 spans 16 amino acids. CDR3 loop: CASSVGLAVYTDTQYF. CDR3 nucleotides: TGTGCCAGCAGCGTTGGACTAGCGGTTTACACAGATACGCAGTATTTT.

This clonotype was found many times. The chain combines TRBV6-2 or TRBV6-3 with TRBJ2-1; D is perhaps TRBD1 (8 bases). The V gene's germline CDR1 is MNHEY and CDR2 SVGEGT. V was clipped by 7 bases and J by 5 bases, with 18 bases between them. The CDR3 length is 15 residues. The CDR3 loop reads CASNRNRGGNNEQFF. The CDR3 DNA reads TGTGCCAGCAATAGAAACAGGGGGGGGAACAATGAGCAGTTCTTC.

The sample holds many counts of this clonotype. The chain is built from TRBV12-3 or TRBV12-4 and TRBJ2-7; D remains ambiguous. V was shortened by 3 bases and J by 7 bases, with 10 bases between the two germline ends. This CDR3 is built from 12 residues. CDR3 sequence (DNA): TGTGCCAGCAGTTTCAGTTTCGGGGAGCAGTACTTC. It encodes CASSFSFGEQYF.

This clonotype was found a few times. The chain uses TRBV7-9 and TRBJ1-2; D is undetermined. Germline V gene lookup returns CDR1 SEHNR and CDR2 FQNEAQ (reference sequence). The V end was cut by 5 bases, the J end by 6 bases, with 10 bases between. The CDR3 is 12 amino acids. The CDR3 region is CASSHQENGYTF. CDR3 nucleotide sequence: TGTGCCAGCAGCCATCAGGAGAATGGCTACACCTTC.

The V gene is TRBV29-1, the J gene TRBJ2-7, with TRBD2 as a possible D gene (6 bases). Looked up from germline, CDR1 is SQVTM and CDR2 is ANQGSEA. Trimming removed 1 base from V and 5 bases from J, with 15 bases in between. This CDR3 comprises 14 residues. The CDR3 here is CSVEAGTGVDEQYF. The DNA for the CDR3 is TGCAGCGTTGAAGCCGGGACGGGGGTCGACGAGCAGTACTTC.